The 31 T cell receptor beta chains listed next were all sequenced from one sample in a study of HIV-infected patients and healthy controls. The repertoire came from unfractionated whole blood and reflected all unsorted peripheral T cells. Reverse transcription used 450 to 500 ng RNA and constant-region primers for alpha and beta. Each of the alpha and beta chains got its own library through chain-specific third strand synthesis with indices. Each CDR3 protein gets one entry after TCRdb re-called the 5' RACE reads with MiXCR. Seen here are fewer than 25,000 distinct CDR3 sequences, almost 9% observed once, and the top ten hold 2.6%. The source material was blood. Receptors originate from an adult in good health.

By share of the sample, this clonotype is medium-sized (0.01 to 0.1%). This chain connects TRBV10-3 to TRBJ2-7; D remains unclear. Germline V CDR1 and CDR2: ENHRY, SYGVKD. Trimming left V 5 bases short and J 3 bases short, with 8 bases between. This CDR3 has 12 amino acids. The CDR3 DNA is TGTGCCATCAGTCTGGACGGCTACGAGCAGTACTTC. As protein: CAISLDGYEQYF.

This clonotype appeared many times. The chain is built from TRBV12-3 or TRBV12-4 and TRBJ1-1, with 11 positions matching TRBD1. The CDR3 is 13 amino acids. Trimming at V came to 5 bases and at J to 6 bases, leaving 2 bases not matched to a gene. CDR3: CASSPGQGAEAFF. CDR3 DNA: TGTGCCAGCAGTCCGGGACAGGGGGCTGAAGCTTTCTTT.

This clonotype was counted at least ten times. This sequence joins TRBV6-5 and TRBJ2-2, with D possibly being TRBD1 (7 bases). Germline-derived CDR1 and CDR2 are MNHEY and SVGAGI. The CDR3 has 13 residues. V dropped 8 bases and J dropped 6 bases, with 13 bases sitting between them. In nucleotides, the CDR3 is TGTGCCAGCCTCCAGGGGGAGGCCGGGGAGCTGTTTTTT. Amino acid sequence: CASLQGEAGELFF.

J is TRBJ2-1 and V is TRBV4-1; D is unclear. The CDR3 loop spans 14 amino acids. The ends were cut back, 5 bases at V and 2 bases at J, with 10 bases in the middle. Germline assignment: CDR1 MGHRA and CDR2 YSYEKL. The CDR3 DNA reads TGCGCCAGCAGCGCAACTCTTACCTACAATGAGCAGTTCTTC. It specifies CASSATLTYNEQFF.

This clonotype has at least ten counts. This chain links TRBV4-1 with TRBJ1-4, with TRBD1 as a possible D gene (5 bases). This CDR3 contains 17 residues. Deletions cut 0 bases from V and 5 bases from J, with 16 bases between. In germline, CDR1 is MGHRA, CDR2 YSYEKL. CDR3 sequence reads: CASSQDRARRTNEKLFF. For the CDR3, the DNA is TGCGCCAGCAGCCAAGATAGGGCCCGGCGGACAAATGAAAAACTGTTTTTT.

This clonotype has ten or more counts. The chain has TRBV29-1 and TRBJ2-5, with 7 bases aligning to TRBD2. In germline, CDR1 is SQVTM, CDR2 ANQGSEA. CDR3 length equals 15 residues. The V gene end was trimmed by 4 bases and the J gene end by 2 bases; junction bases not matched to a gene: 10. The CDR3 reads CSVGAGAGWQETQYF. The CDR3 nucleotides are TGCAGCGTTGGCGCGGGAGCGGGGTGGCAAGAGACCCAGTACTTC.

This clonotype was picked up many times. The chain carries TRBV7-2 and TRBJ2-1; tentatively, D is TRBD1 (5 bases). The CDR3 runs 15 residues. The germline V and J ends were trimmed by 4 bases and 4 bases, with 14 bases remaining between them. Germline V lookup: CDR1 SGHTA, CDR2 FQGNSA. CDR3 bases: TGTGCCAGCAGCTACGACAGAACAAATTACAATGAGCAGTTCTTC. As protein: CASSYDRTNYNEQFF.

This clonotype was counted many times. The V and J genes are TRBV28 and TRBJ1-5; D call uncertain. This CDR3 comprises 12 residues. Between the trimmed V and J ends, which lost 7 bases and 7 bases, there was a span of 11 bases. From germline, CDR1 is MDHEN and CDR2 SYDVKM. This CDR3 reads CASTPALQPQHF. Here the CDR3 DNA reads TGTGCCAGCACCCCCGCATTACAGCCCCAGCATTTT.

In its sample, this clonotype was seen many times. The chain's CDR3 is CASTATSSYNEQFF. The CDR3 coding sequence is TGTGCCAGCACGGCCACCAGCTCCTACAATGAGCAGTTCTTC. The chain employs TRBV2 and TRBJ2-1; the D is unclear. V gave up 7 bases and J gave up 0 bases, with 10 bases separating them. Germline assignment: CDR1 SNHLY and CDR2 FYNNEI. This CDR3 region has 14 residues.

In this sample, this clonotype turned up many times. The CDR3 sequence: CASTHAYQPQHF. CDR3 in DNA: TGTGCCAGCACCCACGCTTATCAGCCCCAGCATTTT. V and J are TRBV6-2 or TRBV6-3 and TRBJ1-5, with D unresolved. V shed 7 bases and J shed 5 bases, with 9 bases lying between them. Germline lookup yields CDR1 MNHEY and CDR2 SVGEGT. The CDR3 spans 12 residues.

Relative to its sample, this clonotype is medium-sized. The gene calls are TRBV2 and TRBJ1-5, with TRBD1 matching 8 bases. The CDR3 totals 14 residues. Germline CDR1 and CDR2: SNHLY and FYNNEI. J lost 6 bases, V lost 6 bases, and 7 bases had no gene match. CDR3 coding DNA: TGTGCCAGCAGGGGAGGACAGGGAAGTCAGCCCCAGCATTTT. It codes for CASRGGQGSQPQHF.

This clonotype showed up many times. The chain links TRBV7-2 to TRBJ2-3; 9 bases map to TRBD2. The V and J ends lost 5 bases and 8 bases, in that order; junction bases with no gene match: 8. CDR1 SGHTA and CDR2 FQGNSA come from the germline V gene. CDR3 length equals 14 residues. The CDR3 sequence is CASSPTGGRATQYF. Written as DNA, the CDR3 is TGTGCCAGCAGCCCAACGGGCGGGAGGGCTACGCAGTATTTT.

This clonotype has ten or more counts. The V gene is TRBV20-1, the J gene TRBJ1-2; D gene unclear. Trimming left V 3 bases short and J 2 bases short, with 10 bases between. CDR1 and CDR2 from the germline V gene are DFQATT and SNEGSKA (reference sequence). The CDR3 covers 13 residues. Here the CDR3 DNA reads TGCAGTGCTAGTTTTTGGGAAAACTATGGCTACACCTTC. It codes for CSASFWENYGYTF.

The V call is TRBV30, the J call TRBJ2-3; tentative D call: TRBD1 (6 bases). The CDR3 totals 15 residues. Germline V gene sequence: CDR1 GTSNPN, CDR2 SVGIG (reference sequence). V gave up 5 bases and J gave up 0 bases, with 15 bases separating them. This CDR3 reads CAWETGFGSTDTQYF. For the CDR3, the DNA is TGTGCCTGGGAAACAGGGTTTGGGAGCACAGATACGCAGTATTTT.

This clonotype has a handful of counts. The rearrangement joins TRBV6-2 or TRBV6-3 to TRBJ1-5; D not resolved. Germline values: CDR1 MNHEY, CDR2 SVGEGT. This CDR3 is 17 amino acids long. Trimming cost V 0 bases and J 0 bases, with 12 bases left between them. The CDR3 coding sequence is TGTGCCAGCAGTTACTCAAGCGTCGGCGGTAGCAATCAGCCCCAGCATTTT. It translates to CASSYSSVGGSNQPQHF.

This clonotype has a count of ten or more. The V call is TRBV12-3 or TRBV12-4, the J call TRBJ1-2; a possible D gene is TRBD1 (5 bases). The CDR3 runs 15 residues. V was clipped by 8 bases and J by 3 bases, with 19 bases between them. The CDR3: CASSLRPGSDYGYTF. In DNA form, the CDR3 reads TGTGCCAGCTCCCTTCGCCCAGGGTCTGACTATGGCTACACCTTC.

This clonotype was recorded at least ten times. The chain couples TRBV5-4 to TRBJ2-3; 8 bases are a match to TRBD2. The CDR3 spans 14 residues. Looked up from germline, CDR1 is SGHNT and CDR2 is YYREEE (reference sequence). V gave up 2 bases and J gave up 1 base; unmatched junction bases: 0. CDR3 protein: CASSFGGGTDTQYF. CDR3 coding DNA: TGTGCCAGCAGCTTCGGGGGGGGCACAGATACGCAGTATTTT.

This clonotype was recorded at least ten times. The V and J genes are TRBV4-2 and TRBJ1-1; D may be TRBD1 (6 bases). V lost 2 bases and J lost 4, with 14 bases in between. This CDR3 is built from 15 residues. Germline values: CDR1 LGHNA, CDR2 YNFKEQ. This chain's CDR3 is CASSQTDSPSTEAFF. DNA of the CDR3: TGTGCCAGCAGCCAAACGGACAGTCCCTCCACTGAAGCTTTCTTT.

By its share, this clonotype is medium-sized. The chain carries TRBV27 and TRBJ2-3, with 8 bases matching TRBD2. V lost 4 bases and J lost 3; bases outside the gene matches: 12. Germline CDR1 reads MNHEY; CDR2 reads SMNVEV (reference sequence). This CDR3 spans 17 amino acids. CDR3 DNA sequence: TGTGCCAGCAGTTCCACCTCACTAGCGGTATTAACAGATACGCAGTATTTT. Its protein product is CASSSTSLAVLTDTQYF.

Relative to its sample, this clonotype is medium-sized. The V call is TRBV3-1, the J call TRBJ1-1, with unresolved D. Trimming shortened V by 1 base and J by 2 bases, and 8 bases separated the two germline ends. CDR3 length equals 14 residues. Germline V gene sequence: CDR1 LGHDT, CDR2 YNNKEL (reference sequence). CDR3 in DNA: TGTGCCAGCAGCCAAGTAACAGAAAACACTGAAGCTTTCTTT. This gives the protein CASSQVTENTEAFF.

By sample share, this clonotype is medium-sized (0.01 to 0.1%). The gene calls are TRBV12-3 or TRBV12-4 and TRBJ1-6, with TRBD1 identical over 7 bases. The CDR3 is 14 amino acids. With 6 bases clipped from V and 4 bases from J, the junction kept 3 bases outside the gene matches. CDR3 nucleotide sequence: TGTGCCAGCAGCCCGGGACAGTATAATTCACCCCTCCACTTT. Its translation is CASSPGQYNSPLHF.

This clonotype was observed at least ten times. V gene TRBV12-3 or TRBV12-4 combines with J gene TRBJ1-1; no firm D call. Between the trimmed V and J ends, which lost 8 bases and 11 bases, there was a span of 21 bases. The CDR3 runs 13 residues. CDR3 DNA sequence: TGTGCCAGCCGGTCCCTGGGAAAATTGAATGCTTTCTTT. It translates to CASRSLGKLNAFF.

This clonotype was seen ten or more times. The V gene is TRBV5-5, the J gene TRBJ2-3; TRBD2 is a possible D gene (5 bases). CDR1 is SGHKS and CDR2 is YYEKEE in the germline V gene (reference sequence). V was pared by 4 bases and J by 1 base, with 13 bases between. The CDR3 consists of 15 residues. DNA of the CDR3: TGTGCCAGCAGCGACCTAGCTGGGGGCACAGATACGCAGTATTTT. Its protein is CASSDLAGGTDTQYF.

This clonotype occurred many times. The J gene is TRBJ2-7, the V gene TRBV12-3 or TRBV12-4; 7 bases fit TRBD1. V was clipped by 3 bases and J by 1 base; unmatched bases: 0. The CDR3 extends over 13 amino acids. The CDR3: CASSLGQSYEQYF. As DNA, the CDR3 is TGTGCCAGCAGTTTGGGACAGTCCTACGAGCAGTACTTC.

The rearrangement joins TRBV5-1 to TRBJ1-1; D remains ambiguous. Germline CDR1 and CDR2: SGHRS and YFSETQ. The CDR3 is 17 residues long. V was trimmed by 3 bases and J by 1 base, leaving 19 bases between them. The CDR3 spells CASSSAPRPTKNTEAFF. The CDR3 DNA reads TGCGCCAGCAGCTCAGCCCCCAGGCCAACCAAGAACACTGAAGCTTTCTTT.

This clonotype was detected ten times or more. The CDR3 DNA reads TGCGCCAGCAGCCGAGGTCTGTCAGGTCGACCCAAAGCAACAGATACGCAGTATTTT. Its translation is CASSRGLSGRPKATDTQYF. The J gene is TRBJ2-3, the V gene TRBV5-1; D gene uncertain. Trimming took off 4 bases at V and 3 bases at J, with 27 bases between the two ends. The CDR3 runs to 19 residues. From germline, CDR1 is SGHRS and CDR2 YFSETQ.

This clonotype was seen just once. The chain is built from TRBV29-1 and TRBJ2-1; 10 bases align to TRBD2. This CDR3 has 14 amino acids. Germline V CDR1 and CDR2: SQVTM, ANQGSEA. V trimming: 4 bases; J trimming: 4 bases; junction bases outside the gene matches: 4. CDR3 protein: CSVALAGEYNEQFF. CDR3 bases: TGCAGCGTTGCGCTAGCGGGAGAGTACAATGAGCAGTTCTTC.

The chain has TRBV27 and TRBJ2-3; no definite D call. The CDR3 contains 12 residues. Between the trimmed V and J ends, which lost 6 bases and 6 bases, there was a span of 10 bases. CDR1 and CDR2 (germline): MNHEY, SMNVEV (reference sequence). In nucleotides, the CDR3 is TGTGCCAGCAGCCCGCTTCGCGATACGCAGTATTTT. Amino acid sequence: CASSPLRDTQYF.

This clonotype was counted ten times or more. DNA of the CDR3: TGTGCCAGCAGCGTAGTTCCTCGGGACTTTGCCGTAAATGAGCAGTTCTTC. Amino acid sequence: CASSVVPRDFAVNEQFF. This sequence joins TRBV9 and TRBJ2-1; possible D gene TRBD2, 6 bases. The CDR3 has 17 amino acids. CDR1 is SGDLS and CDR2 is YYNGEE in the germline V gene. Between the trimmed V and J ends, which lost 0 bases and 7 bases, there was a span of 20 bases.

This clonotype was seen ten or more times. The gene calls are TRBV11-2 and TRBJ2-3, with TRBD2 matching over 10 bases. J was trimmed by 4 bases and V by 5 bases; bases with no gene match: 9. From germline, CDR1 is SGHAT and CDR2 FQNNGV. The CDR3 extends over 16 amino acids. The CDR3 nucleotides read TGTGCCAGCAGCCCAGAGCGGGGGGGCTATGCAGATACGCAGTATTTT. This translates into CASSPERGGYADTQYF.

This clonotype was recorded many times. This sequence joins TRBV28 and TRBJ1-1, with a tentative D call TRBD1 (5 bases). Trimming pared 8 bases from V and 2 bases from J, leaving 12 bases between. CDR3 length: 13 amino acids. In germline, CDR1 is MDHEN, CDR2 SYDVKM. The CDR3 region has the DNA TGTGCCAGCCGTACAGGTAGCAACACTGAAGCTTTCTTT. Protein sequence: CASRTGSNTEAFF.